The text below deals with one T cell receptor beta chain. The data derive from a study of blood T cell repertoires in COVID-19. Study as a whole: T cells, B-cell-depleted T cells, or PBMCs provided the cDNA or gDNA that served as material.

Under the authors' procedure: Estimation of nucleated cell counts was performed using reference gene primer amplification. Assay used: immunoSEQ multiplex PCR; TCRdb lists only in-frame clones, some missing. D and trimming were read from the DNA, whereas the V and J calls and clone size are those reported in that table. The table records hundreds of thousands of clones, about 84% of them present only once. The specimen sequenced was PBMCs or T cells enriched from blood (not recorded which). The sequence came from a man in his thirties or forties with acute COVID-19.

The CDR3 DNA sequence: TGTGCCTGGACCGGACTAGCGGGGGGCATTAGCTCCTACAATGAGCAGTTCTTC. This codes for CAWTGLAGGISSYNEQFF. The rearrangement joins TRBV30 to TRBJ2-1; 14 bases align to TRBD2. Trimming cost V 4 bases and J 0 bases; bases outside gene matches: 8. Germline CDR1 is GTSNPN and CDR2 is SVGIG (reference sequence). CDR3 length equals 18 residues.